These 3 T cell receptor beta chains were all obtained from the same sample, sequenced in a study of control samples from healthy donors and cancer patients (dated by TCRdb to 2018 to 2020). Library generation was performed with the immunoSEQ multiplex PCR assay. The source is immuneACCESS, and TCRdb retained only in-frame sequences with V and J called. Part of the clones is not carried over; for the studies checked, unresolved V genes explain less than half of this, and the remainder is unexplained. Across this sample there are about 40,000 clones, with roughly 90% seen only once. The ten biggest clones cover approximately 3.9% of the sample. Material: blood. These TCRs come from a woman aged 45-59 years in good health.

V is TRBV4-1 and J is TRBJ2-3, with TRBD2 as a possible D gene (7 bases). Trimming took off 2 bases at V and 0 bases at J, with 21 bases between the two ends. Germline-derived CDR1 and CDR2 are MGHRA and YSYEKL. CDR3 length equals 19 residues. This CDR3 reads CASSQRLTGGRISTDTQYF. The CDR3 DNA follows: TGCGCCAGCAGCCAACGCCTTACGGGGGGCCGTATCAGCACAGATACGCAGTATTTT.

The chain couples TRBV6-5 to TRBJ2-7; the D gene could be TRBD1 or TRBD2 (7 bases each). Trimming took 3 bases from V and 2 from J, leaving 14 bases between them. The CDR3 loop spans 15 amino acids. Germline V gene data show CDR1 as MNHEY and CDR2 as SVGAGI. The CDR3 nucleotides read TGTGCCAGCAGTTATCTCCCAGGGGGGGCCTACGAGCAGTACTTC. Protein product: CASSYLPGGAYEQYF.

Here the CDR3 DNA reads TGTGCCAGCAGCTTAGCTAGAAATCAGCCCCAGCATTTT. This translates into CASSLARNQPQHF. The chain uses TRBV7-8 and TRBJ1-5; the D is unclear. Per germline, CDR1 SGHVS and CDR2 FQNEAQ. V shed 0 bases and J shed 4 bases, with 4 bases lying between them. This CDR3 contains 13 residues.